A selection of T cell receptor beta chains follows, all from one sample in a study of chemoradiotherapy in HPV16-positive cancers. TCRdb keeps only in-frame clones here, not all; method: immunoSEQ multiplex PCR. The sample shows about 15,000 clones, around 90% of them seen only once. The sample consisted of blood, taken from a patient who underwent chemoradiotherapy. The origin of the receptors is a human donor with HPV-associated anogenital cancer. Both conserved end residues are part of each CDR3. D genes are given only for firm matches. Clone size is shown for a subset of rows, as once, few, many or a class of expanded clone.

size: once
J: TRBJ2-5
D: TRBD1
V: TRBV6-6
CDR3: CASSYAGQGGETQYF
DNA: TGTGCCAGCAGTTACGCGGGACAGGGCGGCGAGACCCAGTACTTC

size: -
J: TRBJ1-6
D: -
V: TRBV5-1
CDR3: CASRPGDGTSPLHF
DNA: TGCGCCAGCCGACCAGGGGATGGCACGTCACCCCTCCACTTT

size: -
J: TRBJ2-5
D: TRBD1
V: TRBV4-1
CDR3: CASSPPGQGLGSQYF
DNA: TGCGCCAGCAGCCCCCCGGGACAGGGTTTAGGATCCCAGTACTTC

size: -
J: TRBJ1-5
D: TRBD1
V: TRBV7-9
CDR3: CASSFGTGISNQPQHF
DNA: TGTGCCAGCAGCTTCGGGACAGGTATTAGCAATCAGCCCCAGCATTTT

size: few
J: TRBJ1-4
D: TRBD1
V: TRBV10-3
CDR3: CAISVRQGTNEKLFF
DNA: TGTGCCATCAGTGTTAGACAGGGGACTAATGAAAAACTGTTTTTT

size: -
J: TRBJ2-1
D: TRBD2
V: TRBV5-1
CDR3: CASSLTGTSGGREQFF
DNA: TGCGCCAGCAGCTTGACCGGGACTAGCGGGGGTAGGGAGCAGTTCTTC

size: -
J: TRBJ2-5
D: TRBD2
V: TRBV18
CDR3: CASSPPGLVEAQYF
DNA: TGTGCCAGCTCACCACCGGGACTAGTTGAGGCCCAGTACTTC

size: -
J: TRBJ1-4
D: -
V: TRBV4-3
CDR3: CASSQRGGGGGEKLFF
DNA: TGCGCCAGCAGCCAAAGAGGAGGGGGAGGGGGTGAAAAACTGTTTTTT

size: -
J: TRBJ2-7
D: TRBD1
V: TRBV5-1
CDR3: CASSTSTGTVYEQYF
DNA: TGCGCCAGCAGCACTTCGACAGGGACGGTCTACGAGCAGTACTTC

size: -
J: TRBJ1-5
D: -
V: TRBV6-1
CDR3: CASSEAPRGGQPQHF
DNA: TGTGCCAGCAGTGAAGCACCTCGTGGAGGTCAGCCCCAGCATTTT

size: -
J: TRBJ1-6
D: -
V: TRBV7-2
CDR3: CASSDLGGNSPLHF
DNA: TGTGCCAGCAGCGACCTAGGGGGTAATTCACCCCTCCACTTT

size: -
J: TRBJ2-7
D: -
V: TRBV6-1
CDR3: CASTAEGQISYEQYF
DNA: TGTGCCAGCACCGCGGAGGGGCAGATCTCCTACGAGCAGTACTTC

size: -
J: TRBJ1-2
D: -
V: TRBV7-9
CDR3: CASSQTAGYTF
DNA: TGTGCCAGCAGCCAGACTGCGGGCTACACCTTC

size: -
J: TRBJ1-5
D: -
V: TRBV11-2
CDR3: CASSLATGKPQHF
DNA: TGTGCCAGCAGCTTAGCCACAGGGAAGCCCCAGCATTTT

size: once
J: TRBJ1-4
D: TRBD1
V: TRBV19
CDR3: CASSMVFGTASTNEKLFF
DNA: TGTGCCAGTAGTATGGTGTTCGGGACAGCCTCAACTAATGAAAAACTGTTTTTT

size: -
J: TRBJ2-7
D: -
V: TRBV12-5
CDR3: CASGGAEGVSKNYEQYF
DNA: TGTGCTAGTGGTGGGGCGGAGGGAGTATCGAAGAACTACGAGCAGTACTTC

size: -
J: TRBJ1-1
D: -
V: TRBV19
CDR3: CASSSTVRGTEAFF
DNA: TGTGCCAGTAGTAGTACAGTGAGAGGTACTGAAGCTTTCTTT

size: once
J: TRBJ2-7
D: -
V: TRBV9
CDR3: CASGTGYYEQYF
DNA: TGTGCCAGCGGGACGGGGTACTACGAGCAGTACTTC

size: -
J: TRBJ1-2
D: TRBD1
V: TRBV29-1
CDR3: CSVEDTGVDYTF
DNA: TGCAGCGTTGAAGATACAGGGGTGGACTACACCTTC

size: -
J: TRBJ1-4
D: -
V: TRBV7-8
CDR3: CASSPNGDLNEKLFF
DNA: TGTGCCAGCAGCCCCAATGGGGATCTTAATGAAAAACTGTTTTTT

size: -
J: TRBJ1-5
D: -
V: TRBV28
CDR3: CASSLRGDGNQPQHF
DNA: TGTGCCAGCAGTTTAAGAGGGGATGGGAATCAGCCCCAGCATTTT

size: -
J: TRBJ2-7
D: -
V: TRBV4-1
CDR3: CASSSRFSGQYSYEQYF
DNA: TGCGCCAGCAGCAGTCGATTCTCAGGGCAATACTCCTACGAGCAGTACTTC

size: -
J: TRBJ2-1
D: TRBD2
V: TRBV18
CDR3: CASSPGLAGGSSYNEQFF
DNA: TGTGCCAGCTCCCCCGGACTAGCGGGGGGCAGCTCCTACAATGAGCAGTTCTTC

size: -
J: TRBJ2-2
D: -
V: TRBV5-8
CDR3: CASSFRTATNTGELFF
DNA: TGTGCCAGCAGCTTTAGGACGGCAACGAACACCGGGGAGCTGTTTTTT

size: -
J: TRBJ1-2
D: -
V: TRBV9
CDR3: CASSQGKGSNYGYTF
DNA: TGTGCCAGCAGCCAGGGTAAGGGATCTAACTATGGCTACACCTTC

size: once
J: TRBJ1-2
D: -
V: TRBV6-5
CDR3: CASSYSTAAYSYGYTF
DNA: TGTGCCAGCAGTTACTCGACCGCAGCCTATTCCTATGGCTACACCTTC

size: -
J: TRBJ1-1
D: -
V: TRBV27
CDR3: CASSPWPPDSISAEAFF
DNA: TGTGCCAGCAGCCCCTGGCCACCGGACAGTATCAGCGCTGAAGCTTTCTTT

size: -
J: TRBJ1-4
D: -
V: TRBV18
CDR3: CASSLTVTTNEKLFF
DNA: TGTGCCAGCTCCCTGACAGTTACAACTAATGAAAAACTGTTTTTT

size: once
J: TRBJ1-4
D: -
V: TRBV27
CDR3: CASRLLGGSEKLFF
DNA: TGTGCCAGCAGATTGTTGGGGGGAAGTGAAAAACTGTTTTTT

size: -
J: TRBJ1-6
D: -
V: TRBV19
CDR3: CASSLQGANSPLHF
DNA: TGTGCCAGTAGTTTACAAGGAGCTAATTCACCCCTCCACTTT

size: -
J: TRBJ2-7
D: TRBD1
V: TRBV19
CDR3: CASSISSGGSIEQYF
DNA: TGTGCCAGTAGTATCTCGTCAGGGGGTAGCATCGAGCAGTACTTC

size: -
J: TRBJ2-7
D: -
V: TRBV21-1
CDR3: CASSRWDRVQGEQYF
DNA: TGTGCCAGCAGCAGGTGGGACAGGGTTCAGGGCGAGCAGTACTTC

size: -
J: TRBJ2-1
D: -
V: TRBV7-3
CDR3: CASSLQQGLYNEQFF
DNA: TGTGCCAGCAGCTTACAACAGGGACTATACAATGAGCAGTTCTTC

size: -
J: TRBJ2-1
D: TRBD2
V: TRBV14
CDR3: CASSHWTSGNEQFF
DNA: TGTGCCAGCAGCCACTGGACTAGCGGCAATGAGCAGTTCTTC

size: once
J: TRBJ1-4
D: -
V: TRBV9
CDR3: CASSPDGRPTNEKLFF
DNA: TGTGCCAGCAGCCCGGACGGGAGACCAACTAATGAAAAACTGTTTTTT

size: -
J: TRBJ2-3
D: TRBD2
V: TRBV5-8
CDR3: CASSLWGLAGVGTDTQYF
DNA: TGTGCCAGCAGCTTGTGGGGTCTAGCGGGGGTTGGCACAGATACGCAGTATTTT

size: -
J: TRBJ1-1
D: -
V: TRBV5-6
CDR3: CASVGVPNTEAFF
DNA: TGTGCCAGCGTAGGCGTCCCGAACACTGAAGCTTTCTTT

size: -
J: TRBJ2-5
D: -
V: TRBV4-3
CDR3: CASSQIVDQETQYF
DNA: TGCGCCAGCAGCCAAATCGTGGACCAAGAGACCCAGTACTTC

size: -
J: TRBJ1-1
D: -
V: TRBV5-1
CDR3: CASSLVGSATEAFF
DNA: TGCGCCAGCAGCTTGGTGGGGAGCGCCACTGAAGCTTTCTTT

size: -
J: TRBJ1-2
D: -
V: TRBV28
CDR3: CASRPEGGNYGYTF
DNA: TGTGCCAGCAGACCCGAAGGCGGGAACTATGGCTACACCTTC

size: -
J: TRBJ2-5
D: TRBD2
V: TRBV11-2
CDR3: CASSPRGGLSETQYF
DNA: TGTGCCAGCAGCCCGCGGGGGGGCTTAAGTGAGACCCAGTACTTC

size: once
J: TRBJ1-3
D: -
V: TRBV30
CDR3: CAWSHRPGRTGNTIYF
DNA: TGTGCCTGGAGCCATAGGCCAGGGCGTACTGGAAACACCATATATTTT

size: -
J: TRBJ1-3
D: -
V: TRBV19
CDR3: CASSGPPIGNTIYF
DNA: TGTGCCAGTAGTGGCCCGCCTATCGGAAACACCATATATTTT

size: few
J: TRBJ1-2
D: -
V: TRBV7-9
CDR3: CASSEPTSGWYTF
DNA: TGTGCCAGCAGCGAACCAACGTCGGGTTGGTACACCTTC

size: -
J: TRBJ1-6
D: -
V: TRBV11-3
CDR3: CASTRNSYNSPLHF
DNA: TGTGCCAGCACCCGGAACTCCTATAATTCACCCCTCCACTTT

size: -
J: TRBJ1-1
D: TRBD1
V: TRBV15
CDR3: CATSREQGRPHTEAFF
DNA: TGTGCCACCAGCAGGGAACAGGGGCGGCCCCACACTGAAGCTTTCTTT

size: -
J: TRBJ1-1
D: -
V: TRBV30
CDR3: CAWSVTVWNTEAFF
DNA: TGTGCCTGGAGTGTGACAGTCTGGAACACTGAAGCTTTCTTT

size: -
J: TRBJ2-3
D: -
V: TRBV7-9
CDR3: CASSLMGTTSTDTQYF
DNA: TGTGCCAGCAGCTTAATGGGGACAACTAGCACAGATACGCAGTATTTT

size: once
J: TRBJ2-5
D: -
V: TRBV7-6
CDR3: CASNPRPQETQYF
DNA: TGTGCCAGCAACCCGAGACCCCAAGAGACCCAGTACTTC

size: -
J: TRBJ2-7
D: -
V: TRBV10-1
CDR3: CASSEGGPTYEQYF
DNA: TGCGCCAGCAGTGAGGGGGGACCAACCTACGAGCAGTACTTC

size: once
J: TRBJ2-7
D: -
V: TRBV2
CDR3: CASRRDVTYEQYF
DNA: TGTGCCAGCAGGAGGGACGTAACCTACGAGCAGTACTTC

size: -
J: TRBJ2-1
D: -
V: TRBV4-3
CDR3: CASSPRQYNEQFF
DNA: TGCGCCAGCAGCCCCCGACAATACAATGAGCAGTTCTTC